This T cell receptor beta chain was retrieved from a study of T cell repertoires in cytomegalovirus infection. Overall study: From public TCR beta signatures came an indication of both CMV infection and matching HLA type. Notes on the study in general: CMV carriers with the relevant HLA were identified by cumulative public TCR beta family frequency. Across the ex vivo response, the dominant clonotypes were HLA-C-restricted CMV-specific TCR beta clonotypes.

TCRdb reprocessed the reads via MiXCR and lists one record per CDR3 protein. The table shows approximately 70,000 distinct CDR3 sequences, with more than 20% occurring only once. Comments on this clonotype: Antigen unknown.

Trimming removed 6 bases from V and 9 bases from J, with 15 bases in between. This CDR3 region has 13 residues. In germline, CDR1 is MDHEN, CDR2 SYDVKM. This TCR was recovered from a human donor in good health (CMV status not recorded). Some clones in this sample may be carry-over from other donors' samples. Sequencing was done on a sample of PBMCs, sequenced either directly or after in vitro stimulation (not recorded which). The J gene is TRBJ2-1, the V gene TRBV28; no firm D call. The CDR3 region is CASSLLQLSEQFF. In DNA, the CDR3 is TGTGCCAGCAGCCTTCTCCAGTTGAGTGAGCAGTTCTTC.